This T cell receptor (beta chain) is from a study of early T cells in non-severe SARS-CoV-2 infection. About the study: Sequencing of bulk RNA from unsorted whole blood was done, without chain pairing.

Germline loops: CDR1 MNHNY, CDR2 SVGAGI (reference sequence). The CDR3 covers 16 residues. Deletions cut 0 bases from V and 1 base from J, with 11 bases between. This clonotype was detected only a few times. One entry per CDR3 protein results from TCRdb running MiXCR on the 5' RACE reads. Seen here are tens of thousands of distinct CDR3 sequences, approximately 15% observed once, and the top ten hold roughly 0.6%. This chain connects TRBV6-6 to TRBJ2-3, with TRBD2 as a possible D gene (5 bases). Sequences were obtained from whole blood. This clonotype originated in an adult who was a healthcare worker with PCR-confirmed SARS-CoV-2 infection or an uninfected control (not recorded which). The CDR3 DNA reads as TGTGCCAGCAGTTACTCCCTAGCAAGGGGCACAGATACGCAGTATTTT. Amino acids: CASSYSLARGTDTQYF.